This T cell receptor beta chain was captured by sequencing in a study of Ad26.COV2.S vaccination and SARS-CoV-2 variants. Across the study: Trial arm assignment for the donor was COV1001 Ad26.COV2.S. The vaccine Ad26.COV2.S was put into the muscle once, or twice with 56 days between.

There are a few counts of this clone. What it recognizes is unknown. This sample's treatment: roughly 18 received Ad26.COV2.S at low or high dose, single or two shots; several received placebo; per-sample allocation not given. Samples analyzed were those drawn on day 63 after the first vaccine or placebo injection. An Ad26 vector expressing Wuhan-strain SARS-CoV-2 spike served as the vaccine. V lost 5 bases and J lost 6; bases outside the gene matches: 11. Germline lookup yields CDR1 MDHEN and CDR2 SYDVKM. CDR3 length: 16 amino acids. Data came from immunoSEQ multiplex PCR; TCRdb stores just in-frame clones and leaves some out. The sample holds 400,000 to 500,000 clones; 80% to 90% are singletons and the top ten take around 2.5%. Study-wide points: People who got the vaccine had more spike-specific TCR breadth than people who got placebo.

This chain connects TRBV28 to TRBJ1-5, with 9 nucleotides matching TRBD1. The starting material was peripheral blood, obtained in a trial of Ad26.COV2.S vaccine versus placebo. This clonotype was obtained from a person between 18 and 60 years old who received the Ad26.COV2.S COVID-19 vaccine or a placebo. The CDR3 DNA reads as TGTGCCAGCAGTGCCTCCGGGACAGGGCCCGGTCAGCCCCAGCATTTT. Protein product: CASSASGTGPGQPQHF.